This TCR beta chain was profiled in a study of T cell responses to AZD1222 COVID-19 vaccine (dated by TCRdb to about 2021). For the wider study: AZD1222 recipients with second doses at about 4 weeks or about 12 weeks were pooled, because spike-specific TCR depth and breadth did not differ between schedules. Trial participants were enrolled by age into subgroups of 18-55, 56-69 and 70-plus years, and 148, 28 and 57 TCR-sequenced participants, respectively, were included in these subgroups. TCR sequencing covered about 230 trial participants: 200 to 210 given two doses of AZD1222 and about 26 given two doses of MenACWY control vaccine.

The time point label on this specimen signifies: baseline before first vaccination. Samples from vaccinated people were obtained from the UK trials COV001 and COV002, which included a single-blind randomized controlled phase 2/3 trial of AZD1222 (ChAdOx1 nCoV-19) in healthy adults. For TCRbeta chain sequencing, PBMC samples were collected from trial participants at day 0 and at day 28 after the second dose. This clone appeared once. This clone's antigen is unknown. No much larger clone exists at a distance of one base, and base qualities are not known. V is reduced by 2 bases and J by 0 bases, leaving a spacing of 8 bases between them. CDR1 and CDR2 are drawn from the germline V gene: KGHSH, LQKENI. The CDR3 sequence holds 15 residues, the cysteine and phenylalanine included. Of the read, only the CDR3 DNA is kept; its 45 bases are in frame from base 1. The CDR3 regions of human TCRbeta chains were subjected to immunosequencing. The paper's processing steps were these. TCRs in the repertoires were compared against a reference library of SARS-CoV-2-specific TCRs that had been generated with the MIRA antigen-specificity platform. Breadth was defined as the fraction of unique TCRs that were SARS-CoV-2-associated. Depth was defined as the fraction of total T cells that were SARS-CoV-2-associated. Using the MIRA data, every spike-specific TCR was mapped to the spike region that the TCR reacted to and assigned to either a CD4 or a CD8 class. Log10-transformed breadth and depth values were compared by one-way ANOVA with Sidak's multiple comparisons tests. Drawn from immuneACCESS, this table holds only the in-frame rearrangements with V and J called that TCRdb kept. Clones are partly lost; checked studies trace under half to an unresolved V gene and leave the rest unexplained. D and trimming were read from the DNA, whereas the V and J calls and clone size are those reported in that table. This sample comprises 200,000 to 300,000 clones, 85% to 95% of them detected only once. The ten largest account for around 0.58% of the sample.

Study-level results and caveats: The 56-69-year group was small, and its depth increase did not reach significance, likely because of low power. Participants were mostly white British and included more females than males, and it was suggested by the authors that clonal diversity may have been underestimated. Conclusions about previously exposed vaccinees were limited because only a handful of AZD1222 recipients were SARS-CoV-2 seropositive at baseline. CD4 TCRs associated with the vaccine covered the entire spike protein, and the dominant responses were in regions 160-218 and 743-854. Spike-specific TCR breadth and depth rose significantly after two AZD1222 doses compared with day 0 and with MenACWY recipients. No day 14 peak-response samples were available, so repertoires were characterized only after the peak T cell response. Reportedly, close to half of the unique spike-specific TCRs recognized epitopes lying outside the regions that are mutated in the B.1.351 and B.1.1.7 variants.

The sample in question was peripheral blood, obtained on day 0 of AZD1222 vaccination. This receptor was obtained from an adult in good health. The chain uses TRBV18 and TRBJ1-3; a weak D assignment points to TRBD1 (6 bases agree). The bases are TGTGCCAGCTCACCAACACAGGGCTCTGGAAACACCATATATTTT. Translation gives CASSPTQGSGNTIYF.